This T cell receptor (beta chain) was sequenced in a study of control samples from healthy donors and cancer patients. This table comes from immunoSEQ multiplex PCR, and its TCRdb copy is limited to in-frame clones, with some not included. Seen here are fewer than 200,000 clones, over 95% observed once, and the top ten hold about 0.94%. Trimming stripped 7 bases from V and 0 bases from J, with 13 bases between. The germline V gene has CDR1 SGHTA and CDR2 FQGNSA. The CDR3 contains 16 residues. Sample: blood. The TCR originated in a woman in her twenties or thirties in good health. This rearrangement joins TRBV7-2 to TRBJ1-6; perhaps TRBD1 as D (6 bases). The CDR3: CASMSGVSSYNSPLHF. CDR3 DNA: TGTGCCAGCATGTCAGGGGTGAGCTCCTATAATTCACCCCTCCACTTT. Full variable domain (rest looked up from reference TRBV7-2 and TRBJ1-6): GAGVSQSPSNKVTEKGKDVELRCDPISGHTALYWYRQSLGQGLEFLIYFQGNSAPDKSGLPSDRFSAERTGGSVSTLTIQRTQQEDSAVYLCASMSGVSSYNSPLHFGNGTRLTVT.